This T cell receptor beta chain appears in the sequencing data of a study of blood T cell repertoires in COVID-19. For the study at large: COVID-19 samples from acute and convalescent phases originated in the United States, Italy and Spain.

The data were produced by immunoSEQ multiplex PCR, yet TCRdb's version contains in-frame clones alone and is incomplete. In the table there are 98,000 or so clones, just under 85% of which are singletons. Trimming removed 3 bases from V and 6 bases from J, with 14 bases in between. Germline values: CDR1 MGHRA, CDR2 YSYEKL. The CDR3 contains 14 residues. Sequenced input: peripheral blood. This TCR came from a woman of 80 years or more with active or convalescent COVID-19. V gene TRBV4-1 combines with J gene TRBJ1-2, with a tentative D call TRBD1 (6 bases). CDR3 region: CASSQGAKLNGYTF. Here the CDR3 DNA reads TGCGCCAGCAGCCAGGGGGCAAAACTCAATGGCTACACCTTC.